This T cell receptor beta chain emerged from a study of T cell repertoires in cytomegalovirus infection. Overall study: Use of recently identified HLA-C-restricted and well-studied HLA-B-restricted CMV epitopes was part of the study. CMV infection and matching HLA type were both indicated by public TCR beta signatures.

The table lists this clonotype with a few counts. Its antigen is not known. J was trimmed by 0 bases and V by 5 bases; bases with no gene match: 12. CDR3 length equals 19 residues. Looked up from germline, CDR1 is SGHVS and CDR2 is FNYEAQ. One entry per CDR3 protein results from TCRdb running MiXCR on the reads. The table has approximately 910,000 distinct CDR3 sequences, approximately 31% seen once. The V call is TRBV7-6, the J call TRBJ2-4; 11 positions match TRBD2. Material: cultured CD8+ T cells from PBMCs, obtained from culture after CMV antigen stimulation. This sequence was found in a human donor in good health (CMV status not recorded). Some clones in this sample may be carry-over from other donors' samples. CDR3 residues: CASSDLAGGSILAKNIQYF. CDR3 nucleotides: TGTGCCAGCAGCGACCTAGCGGGGGGCTCGATACTAGCCAAAAACATTCAGTACTTC. The full variable domain, its missing parts supplied by reference TRBV7-6 and TRBJ2-4, is GAGVSQSPRYKVTKRGQDVALRCDPISGHVSLYWYRQALGQGPEFLTYFNYEAQQDKSGLPNDRFSAERPEGSISTLTIQRTEQRDSAMYRCASSDLAGGSILAKNIQYFGAGTRLSVL.